This is a list of T cell receptor beta chains from one sample in a study of cytomegalovirus exposure and HLA in healthy donors. The table came from immunoSEQ multiplex PCR; TCRdb's copy has only in-frame clones and leaves some out. The sample holds more than 150,000 clones; 84% are singletons and the top ten take less than 8.5%. The sample was PBMCs. Receptor source: a man aged 18 to 30 in good health and CMV-seropositive. CDR3s include the opening cysteine and the closing phenylalanine or tryptophan. The D gene is left open where the match is weak. Clone size is stated in some rows and not others, as once, few, many or a class when expanded.

>.|TRBV6-6|TRBJ2-3|TRBD2
CASIGGGRGAVDTQYF
TGTGCCAGCATTGGGGGGGGGAGGGGCGCGGTAGATACGCAGTATTTT
>.|TRBV15|TRBJ2-6|.
CAISRRDSGANVLTF
TGTGCCATAAGCAGACGGGACTCTGGGGCCAACGTCCTGACTTTC
>.|TRBV27|TRBJ2-1|.
CASSLGGRVYNEQFF
TGTGCCAGCAGTTTAGGGGGCAGGGTCTACAATGAGCAGTTCTTC
>.|TRBV18|TRBJ1-2|.
CASSPLEDRGLGYTF
TGTGCCAGCTCACCCCTGGAGGATCGGGGACTTGGCTACACCTTC
>once|TRBV7-3|TRBJ2-1|TRBD2
CASSSGTSNEQFF
TGTGCCAGCAGCTCCGGGACTAGCAATGAGCAGTTCTTC
>few|TRBV7-2|TRBJ1-5|TRBD1
CASSLGQGRGQPQHF
TGTGCCAGCAGCCTCGGACAGGGCCGCGGTCAGCCCCAGCATTTT
>.|TRBV6-1|TRBJ2-7|TRBD1
CASTEGTGGSDEQYF
TGTGCCAGCACCGAAGGGACAGGGGGTTCGGACGAGCAGTACTTC
>.|TRBV28|TRBJ1-2|.
CASSLYSQGRYGYTF
TGTGCCAGCAGTTTATATTCCCAGGGCAGATATGGCTACACCTTC
>.|TRBV6-5|TRBJ1-1|.
CASSYGDSEAFF
TGTGCCAGCAGTTACGGTGACAGTGAAGCTTTCTTT
>.|TRBV14|TRBJ1-1|.
CASSQGTGWNTEAFF
TGTGCCAGCAGCCAAGGTACGGGGTGGAACACTGAAGCTTTCTTT
>.|TRBV6-4|TRBJ1-1|.
CASSDSGVNTEAFF
TGTGCCAGCAGTGACTCCGGGGTGAACACTGAAGCTTTCTTT
>once|TRBV14|TRBJ2-7|.
CASSQDTAGAISYEQYF
TGTGCCAGCAGCCAAGACACGGCGGGGGCTATATCCTACGAGCAGTACTTC
>once|TRBV7-9|TRBJ2-1|TRBD2
CASSLGGLAGHYNEQFF
TGTGCCAGCAGCTTAGGGGGTTTAGCGGGACATTACAATGAGCAGTTCTTC
>.|TRBV19|TRBJ2-7|.
CASSGVSTNEQYF
TGTGCCAGTAGTGGGGTTTCGACTAACGAGCAGTACTTC
>.|TRBV28|TRBJ1-1|.
CASASGTEAFF
TGTGCCAGCGCGTCAGGTACTGAAGCTTTCTTT
>.|TRBV7-2|TRBJ2-7|TRBD2
CASSTGTSGSGYEQYF
TGTGCCAGCAGCACCGGGACTAGCGGGAGTGGGTACGAGCAGTACTTC
>once|TRBV7-9|TRBJ2-1|TRBD1
CASSLKGVLDRGLNEQFF
TGTGCCAGCAGCTTAAAAGGGGTCTTGGACAGGGGGCTTAATGAGCAGTTCTTC
>.|TRBV27|TRBJ2-7|TRBD2
CASSWGGSSYEQYF
TGTGCCAGCAGTTGGGGCGGGAGCTCCTACGAGCAGTACTTC
>.|TRBV27|TRBJ1-1|.
CASSPTMSRGRTEAFF
TGTGCCAGCAGTCCGACTATGTCCAGGGGCCGAACTGAAGCTTTCTTT
>.|TRBV30|TRBJ2-2|.
CAFHGTGTNTGELFF
TGTGCCTTCCACGGAACCGGGACGAACACCGGGGAGCTGTTTTTT
>.|TRBV6-6|TRBJ2-3|.
CASRNSGTSTDTQYF
TGTGCCAGCAGGAATAGCGGAACTAGCACAGATACGCAGTATTTT
>.|TRBV6-1|TRBJ2-5|TRBD2
CASRRTSGFQETQYF
TGTGCCAGCAGGAGGACTAGCGGATTCCAAGAGACCCAGTACTTC
>once|TRBV19|TRBJ2-3|.
CASSMANRGRDTQYF
TGTGCCAGTAGTATGGCCAACCGTGGGAGAGATACGCAGTATTTT
>few|TRBV6-1|TRBJ1-2|.
CASSDGRWVSGYTF
TGTGCCAGCAGTGACGGCAGGTGGGTGAGTGGCTACACCTTC
>.|TRBV18|TRBJ1-4|TRBD1
CASSPPQGLNEKLFF
TGTGCCAGCTCACCACCACAGGGGCTCAATGAAAAACTGTTTTTT
>few|TRBV20-1|TRBJ2-7|.
CSAPILYEQYF
TGCAGTGCTCCTATACTCTACGAGCAGTACTTC
>.|TRBV28|TRBJ1-1|.
CASSFPDRPNTEAFF
TGTGCCAGCAGTTTCCCGGACAGACCGAACACTGAAGCTTTCTTT
>.|TRBV28|TRBJ2-1|TRBD2
CASRGTSGDNEQFF
TGTGCCAGCAGGGGGACTAGCGGGGACAATGAGCAGTTCTTC
>once|TRBV5-1|TRBJ2-1|TRBD2
CASIPGLAGGEEQFF
TGCGCCAGCATCCCAGGGCTAGCGGGAGGGGAGGAGCAGTTCTTC
>.|TRBV5-8|TRBJ1-1|TRBD1
CASSNRGGYTEAFF
TGTGCCAGCAGCAACAGGGGTGGGTACACTGAAGCTTTCTTT
>.|TRBV7-8|TRBJ2-1|TRBD1
CASSDGQESTNEQFF
TGTGCCAGCAGCGACGGACAGGAATCAACCAATGAGCAGTTCTTC
>.|TRBV7-9|TRBJ2-3|.
CASVAGVPYSDTQYF
TGTGCCAGCGTTGCCGGGGTCCCGTACTCGGATACGCAGTATTTT
>.|TRBV11-2|TRBJ2-2|TRBD1
CASRLTGVTGELFF
TGTGCCAGCAGATTGACAGGGGTAACCGGGGAGCTGTTTTTT
>.|TRBV11-3|TRBJ2-7|TRBD1
CASSLGQVSDEQYF
TGTGCCAGCAGCTTGGGACAGGTGAGCGACGAGCAGTACTTC
>.|TRBV7-9|TRBJ2-7|.
CASSLRVEYEQYF
TGTGCCAGCAGCCTCCGCGTCGAATACGAGCAGTACTTC
>.|TRBV5-4|TRBJ2-5|TRBD1
CASSYRTGTASETQYF
TGTGCCAGCAGCTACCGCACCGGGACAGCGTCAGAGACCCAGTACTTC
>.|TRBV11-2|TRBJ2-5|.
CASSFSGSKETQYF
TGTGCCAGCAGCTTTAGCGGAAGCAAAGAGACCCAGTACTTC
>.|TRBV15|TRBJ1-4|.
CATERGGGEKLFF
TGTGCCACCGAAAGGGGCGGTGGTGAAAAACTGTTTTTT
>few|TRBV7-7|TRBJ2-7|TRBD2
CASSPGLAGDEQYF
TGTGCCAGCAGCCCGGGACTAGCGGGAGACGAGCAGTACTTC
>.|TRBV10-1|TRBJ2-1|.
CASHSGQVMWYEQFF
TGCGCCAGCCATTCCGGCCAGGTAATGTGGTATGAGCAGTTCTTC
>.|TRBV5-1|TRBJ2-1|TRBD2
CASSLALGEGEQFF
TGCGCCAGCAGCTTGGCCCTAGGGGAGGGTGAGCAGTTCTTC
>few|TRBV30|TRBJ1-5|.
CAWERGGNQPQHF
TGTGCCTGGGAGCGGGGAGGCAATCAGCCCCAGCATTTT
>.|TRBV7-2|TRBJ2-5|TRBD2
CASSWGWTSWYQETQYF
TGTGCCAGCAGCTGGGGTTGGACTAGTTGGTACCAAGAGACCCAGTACTTC
>.|TRBV18|TRBJ1-4|TRBD1
CASSLQGGEKLFF
TGTGCCAGCTCACTGCAGGGGGGCGAAAAACTGTTTTTT
>.|TRBV7-3|TRBJ2-1|TRBD2
CASSQGASGSPQDEQFF
TGTGCCAGCAGCCAGGGGGCTAGCGGGAGCCCCCAGGATGAGCAGTTCTTC
>.|TRBV5-1|TRBJ2-7|TRBD1
CASSLGQGNYEQYF
TGCGCCAGCAGCTTGGGACAGGGCAACTACGAGCAGTACTTC
>.|TRBV4-2|TRBJ1-1|.
CASSQDYGTEAFF
TGTGCCAGCAGCCAGGACTACGGCACTGAAGCTTTCTTT